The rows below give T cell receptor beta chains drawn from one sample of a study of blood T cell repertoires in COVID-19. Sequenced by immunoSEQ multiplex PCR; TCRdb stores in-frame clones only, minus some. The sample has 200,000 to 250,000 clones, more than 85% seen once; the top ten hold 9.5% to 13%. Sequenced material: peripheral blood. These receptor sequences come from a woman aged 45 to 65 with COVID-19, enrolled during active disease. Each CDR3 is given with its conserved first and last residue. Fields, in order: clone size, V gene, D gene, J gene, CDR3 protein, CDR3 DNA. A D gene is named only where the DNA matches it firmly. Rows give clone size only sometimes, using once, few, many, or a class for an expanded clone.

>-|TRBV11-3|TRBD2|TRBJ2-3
CASSFSGGATDTQYF
TGTGCCAGCAGCTTTAGCGGGGGGGCAACAGATACGCAGTATTTT
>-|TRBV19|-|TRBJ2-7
CASRGRLNYEQYF
TGTGCCAGTAGAGGTAGACTCAACTACGAGCAGTACTTC
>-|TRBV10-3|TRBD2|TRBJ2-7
CAISVGLVSYEQYF
TGTGCCATCAGTGTCGGACTAGTCTCCTACGAGCAGTACTTC
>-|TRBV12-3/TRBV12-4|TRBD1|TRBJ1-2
CASSLDRDGYTF
TGTGCCAGCAGTCTTGACAGGGATGGCTACACCTTC
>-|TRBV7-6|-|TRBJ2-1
CASSSRLVANEQFF
TGTGCCAGCAGCTCAAGACTAGTAGCCAATGAGCAGTTCTTC
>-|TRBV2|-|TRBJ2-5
CASSAPQGKEGEETQYF
TGTGCCAGCAGTGCCCCACAGGGTAAGGAAGGAGAGGAGACCCAGTACTTC
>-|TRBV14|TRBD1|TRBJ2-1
CASRLQGNEQFF
TGTGCCAGCAGACTACAGGGGAATGAGCAGTTCTTC
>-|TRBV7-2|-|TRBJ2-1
CASSLNAVNEQFF
TGTGCCAGCAGCTTAAACGCGGTAAATGAGCAGTTCTTC
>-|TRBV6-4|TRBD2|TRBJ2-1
CASSEGLAGGPNEQFF
TGTGCCAGCAGTGAAGGACTAGCGGGGGGGCCGAATGAGCAGTTCTTC
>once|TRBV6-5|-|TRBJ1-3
CASSPDIFSGNTIYF
TGTGCCAGCAGCCCCGACATCTTCTCTGGAAACACCATATATTTT
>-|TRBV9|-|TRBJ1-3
CASSVALFGNTIYF
TGTGCCAGCAGCGTAGCCCTCTTCGGAAACACCATATATTTT
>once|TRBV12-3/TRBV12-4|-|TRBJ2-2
CASSPSGTGELFF
TGTGCCAGCAGCCCCTCGGGTACCGGGGAGCTGTTTTTT
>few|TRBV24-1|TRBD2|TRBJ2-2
CATSDSRRGWTGELFF
TGTGCCACCAGTGATTCCCGGCGGGGGTGGACCGGGGAGCTGTTTTTT
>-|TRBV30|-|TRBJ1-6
CAWSVLGARSYNSPLHF
TGTGCCTGGAGTGTATTGGGGGCGCGGTCCTATAATTCACCCCTCCACTTT
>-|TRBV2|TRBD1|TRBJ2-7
CASSDLDRERREQYF
TGTGCCAGCAGTGATTTGGACAGGGAACGCCGCGAGCAGTACTTC
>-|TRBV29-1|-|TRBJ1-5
CSVGQGLGRPQHF
TGCAGCGTTGGGCAGGGCCTCGGGAGGCCCCAGCATTTT
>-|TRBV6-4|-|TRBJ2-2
CASSHRDTGELFF
TGTGCCAGCAGTCACAGGGACACCGGGGAGCTGTTTTTT
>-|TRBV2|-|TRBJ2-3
CASSELILQTTAGKGNTQYF
TGTGCCAGCAGTGAATTAATACTGCAGACGACAGCGGGTAAGGGAAATACGCAGTATTTT
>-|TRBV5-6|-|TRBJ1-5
CASSSLGGATYQPQHF
TGTGCCAGCAGCTCCCTCGGAGGAGCTACCTATCAGCCCCAGCATTTT
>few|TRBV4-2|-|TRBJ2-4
CASSYQQGDAKNIQYF
TGTGCCAGCAGCTACCAACAGGGAGATGCCAAAAACATTCAGTACTTC
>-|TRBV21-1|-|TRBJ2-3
CASSPLAVAADTQYF
TGTGCCAGCAGTCCACTAGCGGTGGCGGCAGATACGCAGTATTTT
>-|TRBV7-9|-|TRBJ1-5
CASSPEGNQPQHF
TGTGCCAGCAGCCCCGAGGGCAATCAGCCCCAGCATTTT
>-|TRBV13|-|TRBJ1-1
CASSLKGGPSEAFF
TGTGCCAGCAGCTTAAAGGGAGGCCCCTCTGAAGCTTTCTTT
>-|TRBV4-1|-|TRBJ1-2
CASSQGGGQGGYTF
TGCGCCAGCAGCCAAGGGGGGGGGCAGGGTGGCTACACCTTC